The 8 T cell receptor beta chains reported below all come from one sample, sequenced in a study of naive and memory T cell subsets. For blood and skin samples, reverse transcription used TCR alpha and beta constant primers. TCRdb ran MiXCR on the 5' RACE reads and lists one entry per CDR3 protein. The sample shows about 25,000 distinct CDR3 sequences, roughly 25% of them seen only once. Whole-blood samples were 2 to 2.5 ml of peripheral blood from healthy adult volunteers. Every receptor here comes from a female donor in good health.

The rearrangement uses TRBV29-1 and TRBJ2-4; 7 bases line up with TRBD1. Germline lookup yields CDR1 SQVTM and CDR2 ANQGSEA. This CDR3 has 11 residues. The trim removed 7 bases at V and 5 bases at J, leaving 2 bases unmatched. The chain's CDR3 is CSAGQENIQYF. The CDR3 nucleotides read TGCAGCGCCGGACAGGAAAACATTCAGTACTTC.

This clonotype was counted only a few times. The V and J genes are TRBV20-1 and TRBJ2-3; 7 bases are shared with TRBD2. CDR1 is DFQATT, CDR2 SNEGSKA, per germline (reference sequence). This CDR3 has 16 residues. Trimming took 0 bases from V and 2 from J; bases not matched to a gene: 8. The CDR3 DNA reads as TGCAGTGCTAGAGATCCGAGAAGCGGGAACACAGATACGCAGTATTTT. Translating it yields CSARDPRSGNTDTQYF.

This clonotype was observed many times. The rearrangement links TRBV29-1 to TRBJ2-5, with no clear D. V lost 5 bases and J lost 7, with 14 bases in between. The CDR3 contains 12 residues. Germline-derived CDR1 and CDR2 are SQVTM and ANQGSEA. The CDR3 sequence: CSVRLAQATQYF. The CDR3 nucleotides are TGCAGCGTTCGACTGGCCCAGGCGACCCAGTACTTC.

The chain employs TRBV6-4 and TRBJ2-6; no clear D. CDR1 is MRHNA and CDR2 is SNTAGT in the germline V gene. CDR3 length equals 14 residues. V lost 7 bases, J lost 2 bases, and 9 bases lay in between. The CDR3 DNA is TGTGCCAGCACTGAGGAAGCTGGGGCCAACGTCCTGACTTTC. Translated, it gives CASTEEAGANVLTF.

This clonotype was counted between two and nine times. The CDR3 sequence is CSVVYASNQPQHF. The CDR3 DNA reads as TGCAGCGTTGTTTATGCGAGCAATCAGCCCCAGCATTTT. The V and J genes are TRBV29-1 and TRBJ1-5; D not certain. The CDR3 runs 13 residues. V was cut by 4 bases and J by 1 base, with 8 bases left in between. Germline CDR1 is SQVTM and CDR2 is ANQGSEA.

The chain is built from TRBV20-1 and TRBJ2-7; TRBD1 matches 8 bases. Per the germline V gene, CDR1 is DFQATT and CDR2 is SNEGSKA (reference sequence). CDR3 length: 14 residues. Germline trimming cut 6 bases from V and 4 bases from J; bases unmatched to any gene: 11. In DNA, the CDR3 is TGCAGTGCAGCACGGACAGGGAAAGCTTACGAGCAGTACTTC. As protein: CSAARTGKAYEQYF.

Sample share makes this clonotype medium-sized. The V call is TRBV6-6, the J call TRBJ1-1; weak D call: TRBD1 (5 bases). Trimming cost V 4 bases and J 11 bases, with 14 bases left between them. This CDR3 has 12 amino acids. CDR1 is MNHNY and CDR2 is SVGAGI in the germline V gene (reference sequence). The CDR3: CASSLGPTLAFF. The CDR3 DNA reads TGTGCCAGCAGTTTGGGACCTACGCTGGCTTTCTTT.

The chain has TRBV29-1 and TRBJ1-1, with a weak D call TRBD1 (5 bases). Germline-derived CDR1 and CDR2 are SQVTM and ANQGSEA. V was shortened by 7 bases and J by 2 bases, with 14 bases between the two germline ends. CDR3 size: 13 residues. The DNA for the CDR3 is TGCAGCGCCGATACAGGACCCAACACTGAAGCTTTCTTT. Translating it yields CSADTGPNTEAFF. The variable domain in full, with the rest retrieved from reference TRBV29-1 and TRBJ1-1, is SAVISQKPSRDICQRGTSLTIQCQVDSQVTMMFWYRQQPGQSLTLIATANQGSEATYESGFVIDKFPISRPNLTFSTLTVSNMSPEDSSIYLCSADTGPNTEAFFGQGTRLTVV.